Following are 19 T cell receptor beta chains from one sample sequenced in a study of tumor and adjacent non-tumor tissue in lung cancer (dated by TCRdb to the late 2010s). Library method: multiplex PCR. Sequencing relied on an Illumina HiSeq 2500. TCRbeta libraries were built by three rounds of nested PCR using primers (Table S4), following protocols modified from ARM-PCR. TCRdb reworked the public reads: Q25 trimming with fastp, MiXCR clone assembly, productive beta chains retained. Each CDR3 protein appears once, grouped with its most common genes and DNA. In this sample the table shows about 100,000 distinct CDR3 sequences, 55% to 65% of which occur a single time. The ten largest account for approximately 18% of the sample. Bulk unsorted tissue served as the source for RNA extraction, and RNA quality was assessed using a NanoDrop ND-1000 and an Agilent 2100. Normal lung samples were distant non-tumor tissue taken more than 3 cm from the tumor edge.

Material: distant non-tumor lung tissue. The origin of the receptors is a man between 25 and 39 years old with non-small cell lung cancer.

This clonotype appeared many times. J is TRBJ2-6 and V is TRBV6-2 or TRBV6-3; TRBD2 aligns across 12 bases. Germline CDR1 is MNHEY and CDR2 is SVGEGT. Losses at the gene ends were 0 bases for V and 3 bases for J; bases not matched to a gene: 0. This CDR3 region has 17 residues. CDR3 sequence reads: CASSYSTSGGGANVLTF. CDR3 sequence (DNA): TGTGCCAGCAGTTACTCGACTAGCGGGGGTGGGGCCAACGTCCTGACTTTC.

Notes on this clonotype: A much larger clonotype is one base distant, so this may be a read error. V usage is TRBV24-1 and J usage is TRBJ2-7, with D perhaps matching TRBD1 (6 bases). The CDR3 contains 15 residues. CDR1 is KGHDR and CDR2 is SFDVKD in the germline V gene. Deletions cut 3 bases from V and 5 bases from J, with 16 bases between. The CDR3 DNA is TGTGCCACCAGTGATACGACAGGCGCTGCGGACGAGCAGTACTTC. Protein product: CATSDTTGAADEQYF.

Of note for this clonotype: Its ends do not fully match the called genes, so a read error is possible. CDR3 protein: CARSFALEGNQPQHF. DNA for the CDR3: TGTGCCAGAAGTTTCGCTCTTGAGGGCAATCAGCCCCAGCATTTT. The rearrangement joins TRBV12-3 or TRBV12-4 to TRBJ1-5; no clear D gene. This CDR3 region has 15 residues.

This clonotype was seen repeatedly, ten times or more. This chain links TRBV6-5 with TRBJ1-1, with no clear D. This CDR3 comprises 14 residues. CDR1 and CDR2 from the germline V gene are MNHEY and SVGAGI. V lost 8 bases and J lost 3, with 16 bases in between. As DNA, the CDR3 is TGTGCCAGCGCTCAGTCCGGTGGGGACACTGAAGCTTTCTTT. Its protein is CASAQSGGDTEAFF.

This clonotype was observed a few times. V usage is TRBV20-1 and J usage is TRBJ2-7; the match to TRBD1 covers 7 bases. Germline V CDR1 and CDR2: DFQATT, SNEGSKA (reference sequence). The CDR3 has 13 residues. V lost 6 bases and J lost 3; bases outside the gene matches: 8. CDR3 nucleotides: TGCAGTGCGAGGGGGCAGGGCGGCTACGAGCAGTACTTC. This translates into CSARGQGGYEQYF.

With respect to this clonotype: A much larger clone is a single base away; this may be a read error. The chain links TRBV11-2 to TRBJ2-1; D is perhaps TRBD1 or TRBD2 (5 bases each). Germline assignment: CDR1 SGHAT and CDR2 FQNNGV. The ends were cut back, 11 bases at V and 12 bases at J, with 23 bases in the middle. CDR3 length: 13 amino acids. CDR3 protein: CAYSGPRSGGQFF. In DNA, the CDR3 is TGTGCCTACTCGGGACCACGTAGTGGTGGGCAGTTCTTC.

The chain employs TRBV4-3 and TRBJ1-5; 8 bases align to TRBD1. Looked up from germline, CDR1 is LGHNA and CDR2 is YSLEER. The CDR3 has 15 amino acids. This CDR3 reads CTSSQDAGGAQPQHF. CDR3 nucleotides: TGCACTAGCAGCCAAGATGCAGGGGGCGCCCAGCCCCAGCATTTT.

Comment on this clonotype: A read error is possible here, since a much larger clone lies one base away. No conserved phenylalanine or tryptophan is present at the end of the CDR3, so a read error is the likely explanation. The V and J genes are TRBV5-6 and TRBJ2-7; TRBD1 aligns across 10 bases. Per germline, CDR1 SGHDT and CDR2 YYEEEE. This CDR3 is 15 amino acids long. Trimming removed 0 bases from V and 5 bases from J; junction bases left unmatched: 5. For the CDR3, the DNA is TGTGCCAGCAGCTTGGGTAGGGACAGGGGCGACGAGCAGTACTCC. Protein product: CASSLGRDRGDEQYS.

As concerns this clonotype: The conserved final phenylalanine or tryptophan is absent from the CDR3, which likely points to a read error. The CDR3 DNA reads TGCAGTGCTAGAGATGGGCAGGGGGCTAACACCGAGGAGCTGTTTCTT. Protein sequence: CSARDGQGANTEELFL. This chain uses TRBV20-1 with TRBJ2-2; 8 bases agree with TRBD1. CDR3 length: 16 residues. The germline V gene has CDR1 DFQATT and CDR2 SNEGSKA (reference sequence).

The rearrangement joins TRBV30 to TRBJ1-4; D is ambiguous. The V end was cut by 7 bases, the J end by 5 bases, with 11 bases between. Germline V lookup: CDR1 GTSNPN, CDR2 SVGIG (reference sequence). The CDR3 covers 12 residues. The CDR3 reads CASAGSNEKLFF. The CDR3 coding sequence is TGTGCCTCAGCCGGGAGCAATGAAAAACTGTTTTTT.

This clonotype has at least ten counts. The chain uses TRBV29-1 and TRBJ1-1; TRBD1 agrees at 7 bases. Trimming at V came to 1 base and at J to 7 bases, leaving 9 bases not matched to a gene. CDR1 is SQVTM and CDR2 is ANQGSEA in the germline V gene. The CDR3 loop spans 14 amino acids. The CDR3, as DNA: TGCAGCGTTGAAGCCAGGGGACAGTCGGGTGAAGCTTTCTTT. As protein: CSVEARGQSGEAFF.

The V call is TRBV6-6, the J call TRBJ2-3, with D maybe TRBD2 (6 bases). This CDR3 is built from 18 residues. The ends were cut back, 6 bases at V and 1 base at J, with 23 bases in the middle. Germline CDR1 and CDR2: MNHNY and SVGAGI (reference sequence). The CDR3 loop reads CASSPCVAEGLGTDTQYF. The CDR3 region has the DNA TGTGCCAGCAGCCCCTGTGTAGCGGAGGGGCTGGGCACAGATACGCAGTATTTT.

A remark on this clonotype: A much larger clone differs by one base, so this may be a read error. CDR3 bases: TGTGCCAGCAGTCGATCCTCTAGGGCCAACGTCCTGACTTTC. This translates into CASSRSSRANVLTF. This sequence joins TRBV12-3 or TRBV12-4 and TRBJ2-6; no clear D gene. The CDR3 extends over 14 amino acids.

The chain uses TRBV29-1 and TRBJ2-1, with D perhaps TRBD2 (6 bases). The CDR3 totals 13 residues. Germline V lookup: CDR1 SQVTM, CDR2 ANQGSEA. Trimming shortened V by 8 bases and J by 8 bases, and 19 bases separated the two germline ends. In DNA form, the CDR3 reads TGCAGCCTCCACGCGACGGGAGACTATGAGCAGTTCTTC. Residues: CSLHATGDYEQFF.

Of note for this clonotype: This may stem from a read error, because a much larger clone lies one nucleotide away. The chain carries TRBV5-5 and TRBJ2-3, with 10 bases aligning to TRBD2. The CDR3 has 16 amino acids. CDR1 is SGHKS and CDR2 is YYEKEE in the germline V gene (reference sequence). The CDR3 loop reads CTSSFQTSGSEDTQYF. The CDR3, as DNA: TGTACCAGCAGCTTTCAGACTAGCGGGTCCGAAGATACGCAGTATTTT. Supplemented by reference TRBV5-5 and TRBJ2-3, the full variable domain reads DAGVTQSPTHLIKTRGQQVTLRCSPISGHKSVSWYQQVLGQGPQFIFQYYEKEERGRGNFPDRFSARQFPNYSSELNVNALLLGDSALYLCTSSFQTSGSEDTQYFGPGTRLTVL.

As for this clonotype: A much larger clone differs from this one at a single base, so this may be a read error. The chain is built from TRBV5-6 and TRBJ1-1; 7 bases line up with TRBD1. Germline CDR1 reads SGHDT; CDR2 reads YYEEEE. The CDR3 length is 15 residues. The chain's CDR3 is CPSSLNRGVNTEAFF. CDR3 sequence (DNA): TGTCCCAGCAGTCTAAACAGGGGAGTGAACACTGAAGCTTTCTTT. The complete variable domain, with remaining parts taken from reference TRBV5-6 and TRBJ1-1, reads DAGVTQSPTHLIKTRGQQVTLRCSPKSGHDTVSWYQQALGQGPQFIFQYYEEEERQRGNFPDRFSGHQFPNYSSELNVNALLLGDSALYLCPSSLNRGVNTEAFFGQGTRLTVV.

Note on this clonotype: It is likely a read error, because the conserved phenylalanine at the end of the CDR3 is missing. CDR3 sequence: CASSSFTGNTEAFL. CDR3 bases: TGTGCCAGCAGTTCCTTTACAGGTAACACTGAAGCTTTCCTT. V usage is TRBV12-3 or TRBV12-4 and J usage is TRBJ1-1; the D gene is possibly TRBD1 (5 bases). The CDR3 contains 14 residues. V was shortened by 4 bases and J by 2 bases, with 11 bases between the two germline ends.

With regard to this clonotype: This may arise from a read error, as a much more abundant clone is one base away. In DNA form, the CDR3 reads TGCAGCGTTGAAGGTCTACCGGTTGAGGTCTTC. It is translated as CSVEGLPVEVF. The chain links TRBV29-1 to TRBJ2-1; no definite D call. Germline lookup yields CDR1 SQVTM and CDR2 ANQGSEA. The CDR3 has 11 residues.

This clonotype was observed a few times. This chain connects TRBV7-9 to TRBJ1-1, with D unresolved. Germline V gene lookup returns CDR1 SEHNR and CDR2 FQNEAQ (reference sequence). CDR3 length: 12 amino acids. The ends were cut back, 5 bases at V and 7 bases at J, with 11 bases in the middle. For the CDR3, the DNA is TGTGCCAGCAGCATAAGGGATGGTGAAGCTTTCTTT. It yields the protein CASSIRDGEAFF.